This TCR beta chain was profiled in a study of blood T cell repertoires in COVID-19. Turning to the study itself: The United States, Italy and Spain supplied acute and convalescent COVID-19 samples. In each case, the material was cDNA or gDNA derived from T cells, B-cell-depleted T cells, or PBMCs.

Germline V gene lookup returns CDR1 SGHRS and CDR2 YFSETQ. The CDR3 runs to 15 residues. V gave up 0 bases and J gave up 9 bases; unmatched junction bases: 4. Original data processing: Reference gene primer amplification gave estimated nucleated cell counts. The data were produced by immunoSEQ multiplex PCR, yet TCRdb's version contains in-frame clones alone and is incomplete. V and J calls and clone size are copied from that table; D and trimming were computed from the DNA. The sample includes fewer than 200,000 clones, around 90% of them seen just once. Only one count was recorded for this clone. This chain links TRBV5-1 with TRBJ1-6; TRBD1 matches at 9 bases. This clonotype originated in a middle-aged man with active or convalescent COVID-19. The sequenced sample was peripheral blood. As DNA, the CDR3 is TGCGCCAGCAGCTTGGCCAGACAGGGGGGTTCACCCCTCCACTTT. Protein: CASSLARQGGSPLHF.